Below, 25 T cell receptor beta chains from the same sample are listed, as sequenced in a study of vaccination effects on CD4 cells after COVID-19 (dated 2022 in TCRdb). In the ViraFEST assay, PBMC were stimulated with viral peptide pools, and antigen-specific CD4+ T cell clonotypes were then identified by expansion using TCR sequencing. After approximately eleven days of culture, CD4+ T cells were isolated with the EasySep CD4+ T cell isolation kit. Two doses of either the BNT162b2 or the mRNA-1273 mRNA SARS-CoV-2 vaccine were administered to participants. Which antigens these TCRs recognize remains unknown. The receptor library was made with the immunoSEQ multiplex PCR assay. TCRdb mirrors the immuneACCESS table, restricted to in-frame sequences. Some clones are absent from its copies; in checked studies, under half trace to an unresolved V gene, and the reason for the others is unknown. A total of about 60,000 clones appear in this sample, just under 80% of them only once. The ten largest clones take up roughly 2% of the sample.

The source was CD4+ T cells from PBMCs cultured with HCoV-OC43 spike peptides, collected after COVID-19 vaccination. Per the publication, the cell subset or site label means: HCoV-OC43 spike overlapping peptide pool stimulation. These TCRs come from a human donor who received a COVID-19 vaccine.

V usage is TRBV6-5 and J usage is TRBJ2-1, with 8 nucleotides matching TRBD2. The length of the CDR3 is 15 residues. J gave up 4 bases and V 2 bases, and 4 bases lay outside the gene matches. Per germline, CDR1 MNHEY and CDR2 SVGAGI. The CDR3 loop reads CASSYGASGYNEQFF. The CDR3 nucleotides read TGTGCCAGCAGTTACGGGGCTAGCGGGTACAATGAGCAGTTCTTC.

CDR3 sequence: CASSRPDGNTDTQYF. DNA of the CDR3: TGCGCCAGCAGCCGACCGGACGGGAACACAGATACGCAGTATTTT. The V gene is TRBV4-1, the J gene TRBJ2-3; possibly TRBD2 for D (5 bases). Trimming shortened V by 4 bases and J by 2 bases, and 13 bases separated the two germline ends. Germline V CDR1 and CDR2: MGHRA, YSYEKL. The CDR3 is 15 residues long.

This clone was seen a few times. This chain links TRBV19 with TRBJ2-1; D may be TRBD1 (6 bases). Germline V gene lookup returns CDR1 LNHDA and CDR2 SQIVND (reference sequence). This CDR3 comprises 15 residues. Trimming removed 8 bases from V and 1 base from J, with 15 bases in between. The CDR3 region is CASAKQGFSYNEQFF. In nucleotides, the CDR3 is TGTGCCAGTGCGAAACAGGGCTTTTCCTACAATGAGCAGTTCTTC.

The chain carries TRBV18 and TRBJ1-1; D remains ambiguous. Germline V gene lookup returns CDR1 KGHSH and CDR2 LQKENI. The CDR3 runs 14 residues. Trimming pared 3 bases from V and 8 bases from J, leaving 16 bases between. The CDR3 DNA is TGTGCCAGCTCACCGATGACCAACCGCGAGGAAGCTTTCTTT. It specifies CASSPMTNREEAFF.

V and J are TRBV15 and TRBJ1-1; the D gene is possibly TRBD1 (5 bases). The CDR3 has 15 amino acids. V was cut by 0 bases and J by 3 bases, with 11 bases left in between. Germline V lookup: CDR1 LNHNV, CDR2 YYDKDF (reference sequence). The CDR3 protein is CATSRDRGAYTEAFF. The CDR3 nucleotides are TGTGCCACCAGCAGAGATAGAGGGGCTTACACTGAAGCTTTCTTT.

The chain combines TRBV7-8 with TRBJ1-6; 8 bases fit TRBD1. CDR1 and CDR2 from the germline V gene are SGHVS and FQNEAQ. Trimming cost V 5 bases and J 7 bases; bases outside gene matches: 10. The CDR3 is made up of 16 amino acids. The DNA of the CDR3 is TGTGCCAGCAGCCCCTTGGTCTCAGGGGGCAATTCACCCCTCCACTTT. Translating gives CASSPLVSGGNSPLHF.

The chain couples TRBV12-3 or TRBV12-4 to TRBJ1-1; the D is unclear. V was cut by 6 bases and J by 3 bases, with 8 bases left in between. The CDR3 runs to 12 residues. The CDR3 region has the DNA TGTGCCAGCAGGAGAAGACACACTGAAGCTTTCTTT. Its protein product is CASRRRHTEAFF.

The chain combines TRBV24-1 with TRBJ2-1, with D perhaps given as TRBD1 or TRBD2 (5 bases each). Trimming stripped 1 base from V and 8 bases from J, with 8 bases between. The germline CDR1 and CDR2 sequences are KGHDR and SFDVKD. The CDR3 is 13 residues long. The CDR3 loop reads CATSDFQGDEQFF. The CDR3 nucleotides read TGTGCCACCAGTGATTTCCAGGGAGATGAGCAGTTCTTC.

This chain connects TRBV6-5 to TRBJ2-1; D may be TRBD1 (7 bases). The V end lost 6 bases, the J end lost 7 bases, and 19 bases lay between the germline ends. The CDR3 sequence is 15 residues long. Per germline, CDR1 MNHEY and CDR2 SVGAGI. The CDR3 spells CASRLRGEKSNEQFF. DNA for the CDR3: TGTGCCAGCAGGCTCAGGGGGGAAAAATCGAATGAGCAGTTCTTC.

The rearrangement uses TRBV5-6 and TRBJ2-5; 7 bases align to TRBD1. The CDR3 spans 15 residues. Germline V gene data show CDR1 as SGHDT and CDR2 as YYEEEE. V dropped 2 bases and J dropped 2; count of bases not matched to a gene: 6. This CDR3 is CASSFWGQLQETQYF. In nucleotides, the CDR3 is TGTGCCAGCAGCTTTTGGGGACAGTTACAAGAGACCCAGTACTTC.

The CDR3 DNA is TGTGCCAGCAGCGTCCTTAACGAGGGCGGAGAAGCTTTCTTT. The encoded protein is CASSVLNEGGEAFF. The gene calls are TRBV9 and TRBJ1-1; D not resolved. This CDR3 spans 14 amino acids. Trimming removed 2 bases at V and 8 bases at J, with 16 bases between. CDR1 is SGDLS and CDR2 is YYNGEE in the germline V gene.

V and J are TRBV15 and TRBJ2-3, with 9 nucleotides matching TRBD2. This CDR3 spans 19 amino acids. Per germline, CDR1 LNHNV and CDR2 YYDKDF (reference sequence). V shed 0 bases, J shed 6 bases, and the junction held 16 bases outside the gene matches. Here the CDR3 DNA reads TGTGCCACCAGCAGAGATACGGCGGGGGGGACTCTAGGCATGGATACGCAGTATTTT. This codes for CATSRDTAGGTLGMDTQYF.

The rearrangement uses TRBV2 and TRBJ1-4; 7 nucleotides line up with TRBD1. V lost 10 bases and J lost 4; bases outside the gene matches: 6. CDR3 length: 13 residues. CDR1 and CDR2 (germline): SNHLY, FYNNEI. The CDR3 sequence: CATKTGNNEKLFF. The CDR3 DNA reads TGTGCCACCAAGACAGGGAATAATGAAAAACTGTTTTTT.

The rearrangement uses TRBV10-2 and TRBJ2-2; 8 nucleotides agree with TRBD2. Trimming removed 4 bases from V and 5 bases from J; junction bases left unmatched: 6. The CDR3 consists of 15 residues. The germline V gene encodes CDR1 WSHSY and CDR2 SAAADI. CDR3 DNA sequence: TGCGCCAGCAGTGTTCTTCGGGGGGGGACCGGGGAGCTGTTTTTT. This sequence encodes CASSVLRGGTGELFF.

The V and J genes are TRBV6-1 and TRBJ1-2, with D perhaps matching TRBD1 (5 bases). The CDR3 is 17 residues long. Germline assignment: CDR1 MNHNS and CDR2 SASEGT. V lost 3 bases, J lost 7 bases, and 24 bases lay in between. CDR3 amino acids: CASSEGGGSRLRGGYTF. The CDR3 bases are TGTGCCAGCAGTGAGGGGGGAGGGAGCAGGCTTCGGGGTGGCTACACCTTC.

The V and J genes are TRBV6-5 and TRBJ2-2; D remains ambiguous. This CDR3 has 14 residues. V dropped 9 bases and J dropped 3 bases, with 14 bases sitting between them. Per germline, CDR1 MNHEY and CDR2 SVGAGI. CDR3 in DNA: TGTGCCAGGTATTTAGGGCCCGACACCGGGGAGCTGTTTTTT. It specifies CARYLGPDTGELFF.

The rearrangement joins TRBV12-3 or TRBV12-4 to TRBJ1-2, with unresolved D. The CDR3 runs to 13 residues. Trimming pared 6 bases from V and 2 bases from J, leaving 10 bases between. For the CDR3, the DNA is TGTGCCAGCAGGACGGGCACGAACTATGGCTACACCTTC. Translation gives CASRTGTNYGYTF.

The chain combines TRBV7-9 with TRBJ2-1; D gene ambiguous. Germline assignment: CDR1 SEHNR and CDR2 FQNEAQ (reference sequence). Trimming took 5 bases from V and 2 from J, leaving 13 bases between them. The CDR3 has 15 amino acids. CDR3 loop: CASSPRPPAYNEQFF. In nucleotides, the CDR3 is TGTGCCAGCAGCCCCCGACCCCCTGCCTACAATGAGCAGTTCTTC.

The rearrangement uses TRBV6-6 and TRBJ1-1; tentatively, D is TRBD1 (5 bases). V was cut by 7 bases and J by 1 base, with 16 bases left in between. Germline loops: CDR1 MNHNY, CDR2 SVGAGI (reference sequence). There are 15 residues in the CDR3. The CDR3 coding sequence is TGTGCCAGCACTCGGGCAGGGAGGAGGAACACTGAAGCTTTCTTT. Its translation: CASTRAGRRNTEAFF.

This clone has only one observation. The CDR3 loop reads CASSPAGTSDYNEQFF. The CDR3 DNA sequence: TGTGCCAGCAGCCCCGCTGGGACTAGCGACTACAATGAGCAGTTCTTC. The rearrangement joins TRBV11-1 to TRBJ2-1; TRBD2 aligns across 10 bases. Germline CDR1 is SGHAT and CDR2 is FQDESV (reference sequence). The CDR3 is 16 amino acids. J gave up 3 bases and V 5 bases, and 7 bases lay outside the gene matches.

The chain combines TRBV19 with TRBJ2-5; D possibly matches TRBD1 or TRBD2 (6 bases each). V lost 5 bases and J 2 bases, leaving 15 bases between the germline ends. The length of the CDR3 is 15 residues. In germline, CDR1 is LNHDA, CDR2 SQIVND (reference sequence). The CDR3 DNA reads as TGTGCCAGTAGTGTCCAGACTAGGGGGCAAGAGACCCAGTACTTC. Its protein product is CASSVQTRGQETQYF. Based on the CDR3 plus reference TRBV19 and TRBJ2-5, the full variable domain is DGGITQSPKYLFRKEGQNVTLSCEQNLNHDAMYWYRQDPGQGLRLIYYSQIVNDFQKGDIAEGYSVSREKKESFPLTVTSAQKNPTAFYLCASSVQTRGQETQYFGPGTRLLVL.

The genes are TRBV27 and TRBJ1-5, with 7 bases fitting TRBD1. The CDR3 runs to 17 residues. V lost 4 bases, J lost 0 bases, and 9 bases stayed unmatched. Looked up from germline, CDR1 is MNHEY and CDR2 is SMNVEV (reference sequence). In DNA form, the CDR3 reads TGTGCCAGCAGTTCCCTTAACAGGGGACTTAGCAATCAGCCCCAGCATTTT. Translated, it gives CASSSLNRGLSNQPQHF.

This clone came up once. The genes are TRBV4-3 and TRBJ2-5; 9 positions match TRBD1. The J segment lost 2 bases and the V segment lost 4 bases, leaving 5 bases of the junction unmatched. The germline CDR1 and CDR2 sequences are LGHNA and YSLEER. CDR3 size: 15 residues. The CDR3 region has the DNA TGCGCCAGCAGCCTATGGACAGGGGATCAAGAGACCCAGTACTTC. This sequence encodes CASSLWTGDQETQYF.

The CDR3 loop is CASSEQRADTQYF. The CDR3 region has the DNA TGTGCCAGCAGTGAACAGAGGGCAGATACGCAGTATTTT. The chain links TRBV6-1 to TRBJ2-3, with D maybe TRBD2 (5 bases). Germline V gives CDR1 MNHNS, CDR2 SASEGT. The CDR3 consists of 13 residues. Trimming took 2 bases from V and 4 from J, leaving 7 bases between them.

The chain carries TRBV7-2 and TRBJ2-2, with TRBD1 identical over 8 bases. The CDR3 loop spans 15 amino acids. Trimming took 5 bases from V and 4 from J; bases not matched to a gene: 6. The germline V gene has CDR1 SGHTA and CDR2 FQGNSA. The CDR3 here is CASSPRQGSTGELFF. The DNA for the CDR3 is TGTGCCAGCAGCCCCCGACAGGGGAGCACCGGGGAGCTGTTTTTT.